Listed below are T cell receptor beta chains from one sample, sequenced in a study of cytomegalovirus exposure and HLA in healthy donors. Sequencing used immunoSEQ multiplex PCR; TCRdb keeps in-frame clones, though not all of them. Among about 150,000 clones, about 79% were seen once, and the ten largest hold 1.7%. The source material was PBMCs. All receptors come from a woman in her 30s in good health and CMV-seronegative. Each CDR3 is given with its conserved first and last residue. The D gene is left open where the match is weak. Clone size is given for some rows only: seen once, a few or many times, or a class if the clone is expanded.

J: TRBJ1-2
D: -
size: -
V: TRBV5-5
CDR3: CASSWSVNYGYTF
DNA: TGTGCCAGCAGCTGGTCAGTTAACTATGGCTACACCTTC

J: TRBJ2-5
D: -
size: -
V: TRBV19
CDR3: CASSSGVRETQYF
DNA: TGTGCCAGTAGCTCAGGGGTGCGAGAGACCCAGTACTTC

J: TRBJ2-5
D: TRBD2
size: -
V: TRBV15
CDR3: CATSREAGGQETQYF
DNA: TGTGCCACCAGCAGAGAGGCGGGGGGGCAAGAGACCCAGTACTTC

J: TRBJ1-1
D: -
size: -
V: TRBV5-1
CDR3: CASSSPREEAEAFF
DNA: TGCGCCAGCAGCTCTCCCAGGGAGGAGGCTGAAGCTTTCTTT

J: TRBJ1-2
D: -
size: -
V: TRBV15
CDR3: CATSSPDFYGYTF
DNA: TGTGCCACCAGCTCCCCAGACTTCTATGGCTACACCTTC

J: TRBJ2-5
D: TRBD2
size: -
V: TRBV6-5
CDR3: CASSHGTRELGTQYF
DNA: TGTGCCAGCAGCCACGGGACTAGGGAATTAGGGACCCAGTACTTC

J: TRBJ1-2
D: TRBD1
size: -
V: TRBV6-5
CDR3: CASRTGGTGSYGYTF
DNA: TGTGCCAGCAGAACCGGAGGGACAGGGAGTTATGGCTACACCTTC

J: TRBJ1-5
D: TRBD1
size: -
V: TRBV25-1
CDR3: CASQGAGIQPQHF
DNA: TGTGCCAGCCAGGGGGCGGGTATTCAGCCCCAGCATTTT

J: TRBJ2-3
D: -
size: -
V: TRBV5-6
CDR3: CASSLGGQGGDTQYF
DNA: TGTGCCAGCAGCTTGGGAGGACAGGGAGGGGATACGCAGTATTTT

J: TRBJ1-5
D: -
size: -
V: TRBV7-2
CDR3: CASSFQAYNQPQHF
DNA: TGTGCCAGCAGCTTTCAGGCTTACAATCAGCCCCAGCATTTT

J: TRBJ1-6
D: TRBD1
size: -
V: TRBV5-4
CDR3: CASSFQGAPSPLHF
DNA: TGTGCCAGCAGCTTCCAGGGGGCCCCATCACCCCTCCACTTT

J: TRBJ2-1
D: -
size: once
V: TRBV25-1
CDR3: CASSEPETARTQFF
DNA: TGTGCCAGCAGTGAACCCGAGACAGCCCGGACGCAGTTCTTC

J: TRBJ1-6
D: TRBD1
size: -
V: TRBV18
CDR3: CASSLGQGAYSPLHF
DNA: TGTGCCAGCTCACTGGGACAGGGGGCATATTCACCCCTCCACTTT

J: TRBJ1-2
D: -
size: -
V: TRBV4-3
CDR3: CASSQDQGWPNYGYTF
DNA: TGCGCCAGCAGCCAAGATCAGGGATGGCCTAACTATGGCTACACCTTC

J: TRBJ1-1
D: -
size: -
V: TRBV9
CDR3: CASSPVLGANTEAFF
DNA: TGTGCCAGCAGCCCGGTACTGGGGGCGAACACTGAAGCTTTCTTT

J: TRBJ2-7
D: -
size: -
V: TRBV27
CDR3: CASSLGRSYEQYF
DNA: TGTGCCAGCAGTTTGGGCCGATCCTACGAGCAGTACTTC

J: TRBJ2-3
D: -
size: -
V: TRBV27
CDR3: CASRSPADTQYF
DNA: TGTGCCAGCAGAAGCCCCGCAGATACGCAGTATTTT

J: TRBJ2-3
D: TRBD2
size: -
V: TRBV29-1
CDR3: CSVGGLAGASGGYTDTQYF
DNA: TGCAGCGTTGGGGGGTTGGCGGGTGCTAGCGGGGGATACACAGATACGCAGTATTTT

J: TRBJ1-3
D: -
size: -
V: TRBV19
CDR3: CASRGPGNTIYF
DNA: TGTGCCAGTAGGGGCCCAGGAAACACCATATATTTT

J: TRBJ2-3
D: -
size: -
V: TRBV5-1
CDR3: CASSPKDSRGDTQYF
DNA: TGCGCCAGCAGCCCGAAAGACAGTCGAGGAGATACGCAGTATTTT

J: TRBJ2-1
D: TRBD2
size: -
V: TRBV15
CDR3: CATSRDWSLAGGDNEQFF
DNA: TGTGCCACCAGCAGAGATTGGTCACTAGCGGGGGGAGACAATGAGCAGTTCTTC

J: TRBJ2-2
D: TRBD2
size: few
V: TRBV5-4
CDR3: CASSLWRGRNTGELFF
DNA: TGTGCCAGCAGCTTGTGGCGGGGGAGGAACACCGGGGAGCTGTTTTTT

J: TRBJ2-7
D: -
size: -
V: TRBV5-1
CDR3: CASSPRTAANEQYF
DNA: TGCGCCAGCAGCCCCCGGACAGCCGCGAACGAGCAGTACTTC

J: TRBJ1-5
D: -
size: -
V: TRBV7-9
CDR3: CASSFGGWDQPQHF
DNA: TGTGCCAGCAGCTTTGGGGGGTGGGATCAGCCCCAGCATTTT

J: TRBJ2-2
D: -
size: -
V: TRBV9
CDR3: CASSFRDSGYGGELFF
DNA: TGTGCCAGCAGCTTCCGGGACTCGGGTTATGGCGGGGAGCTGTTTTTT

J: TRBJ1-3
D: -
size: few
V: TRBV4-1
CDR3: CASSPAPSSGNTIYF
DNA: TGCGCCAGCAGCCCCGCACCTAGCTCTGGAAACACCATATATTTT

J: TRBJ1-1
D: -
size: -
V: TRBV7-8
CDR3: CASSLGRGPLNTEAFF
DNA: TGTGCCAGCAGCTTAGGGCGGGGGCCCCTGAACACTGAAGCTTTCTTT

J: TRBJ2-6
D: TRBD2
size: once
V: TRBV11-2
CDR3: CAIRPVGGGPGANVLTF
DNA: TGTGCCATTCGACCAGTCGGGGGGGGCCCCGGGGCCAACGTCCTGACTTTC

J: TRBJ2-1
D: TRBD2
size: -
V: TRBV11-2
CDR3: CASSLDSAGAYNEQFF
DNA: TGTGCCAGCAGCTTAGATTCGGCGGGGGCCTACAATGAGCAGTTCTTC

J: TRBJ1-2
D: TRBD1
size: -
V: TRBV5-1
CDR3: CASSFAPGGVYGYTF
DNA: TGCGCCAGCAGCTTTGCGCCAGGGGGCGTCTATGGCTACACCTTC

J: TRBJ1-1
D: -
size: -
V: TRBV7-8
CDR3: CASSDNLNTEAFF
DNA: TGTGCCAGCAGCGATAACTTGAACACTGAAGCTTTCTTT

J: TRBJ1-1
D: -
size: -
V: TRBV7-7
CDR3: CASSSDRNTEAFF
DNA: TGTGCCAGCAGTTCGGACAGGAACACTGAAGCTTTCTTT

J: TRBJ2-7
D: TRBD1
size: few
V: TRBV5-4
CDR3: CASSLPGTGGSYEQYF
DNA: TGTGCCAGCAGTTTGCCCGGGACAGGGGGCTCCTACGAGCAGTACTTC

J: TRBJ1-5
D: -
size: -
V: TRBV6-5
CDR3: CASSSGFAQPQHF
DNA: TGTGCCAGCAGTTCGGGGTTCGCTCAGCCCCAGCATTTT

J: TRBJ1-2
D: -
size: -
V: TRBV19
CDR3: CASSHDRLYGYTF
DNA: TGTGCCAGTAGTCATGACAGGCTGTATGGCTACACCTTC

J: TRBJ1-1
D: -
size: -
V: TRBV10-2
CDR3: CASSERQLEAFF
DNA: TGCGCCAGCAGTGAGAGACAGCTTGAAGCTTTCTTT

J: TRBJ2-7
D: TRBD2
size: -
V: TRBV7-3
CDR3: CASSLSGSGDHEQYF
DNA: TGTGCCAGCAGCTTAAGCGGTAGCGGGGATCACGAGCAGTACTTC

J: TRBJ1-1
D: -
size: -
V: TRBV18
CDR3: CASSLTAPGGRVEAFF
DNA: TGTGCCAGCTCACTGACAGCTCCGGGAGGAAGAGTTGAAGCTTTCTTT

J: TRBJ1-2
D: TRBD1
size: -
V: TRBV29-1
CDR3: CSARTGANYGYTF
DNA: TGCAGCGCCCGGACAGGGGCTAACTATGGCTACACCTTC

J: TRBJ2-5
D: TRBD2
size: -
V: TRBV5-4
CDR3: CASSIGGGGARETQYF
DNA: TGTGCCAGCAGCATCGGGGGCGGGGGGGCGAGAGAGACCCAGTACTTC

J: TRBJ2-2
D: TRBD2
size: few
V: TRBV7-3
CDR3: CASSSLAGGAGELFF
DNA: TGTGCCAGCAGCTCCCTAGCGGGGGGGGCCGGGGAGCTGTTTTTT

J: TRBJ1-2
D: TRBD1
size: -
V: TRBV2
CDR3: CASRISGGQVGYTF
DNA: TGTGCCAGCAGGATTTCAGGGGGGCAGGTTGGCTACACCTTC

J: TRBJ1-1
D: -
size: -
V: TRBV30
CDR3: CAWSVAAGFIKAFF
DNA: TGTGCCTGGAGTGTAGCGGCAGGATTTATAAAGGCTTTCTTT

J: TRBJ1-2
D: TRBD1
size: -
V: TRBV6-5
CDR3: CASSYYPGQPNGYTF
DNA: TGTGCCAGCAGTTATTACCCGGGACAGCCTAATGGCTACACCTTC

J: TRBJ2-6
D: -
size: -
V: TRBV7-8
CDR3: CASSFRQLFSGANVLTF
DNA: TGTGCCAGCAGCTTCCGACAGCTTTTCTCTGGGGCCAACGTCCTGACTTTC

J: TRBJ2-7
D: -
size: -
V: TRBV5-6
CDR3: CASSLGVYEQYF
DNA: TGTGCCAGCAGCTTAGGGGTCTACGAGCAGTACTTC

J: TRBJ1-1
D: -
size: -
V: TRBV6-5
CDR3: CASSYSRGRFAEAFF
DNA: TGTGCCAGCAGTTACTCGAGAGGTAGATTTGCTGAAGCTTTCTTT

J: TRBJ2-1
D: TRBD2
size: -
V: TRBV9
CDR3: CASSGYLLAGGGNEQFF
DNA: TGTGCCAGCAGCGGCTACCTACTAGCGGGGGGCGGGAATGAGCAGTTCTTC

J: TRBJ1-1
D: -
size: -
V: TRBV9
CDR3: CASSVGGLPEAFF
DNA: TGTGCCAGCAGCGTAGGGGGACTACCCGAAGCTTTCTTT

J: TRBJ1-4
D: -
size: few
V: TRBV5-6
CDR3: CASSWTNNEKLFF
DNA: TGTGCCAGCAGCTGGACAAATAATGAAAAACTGTTTTTT

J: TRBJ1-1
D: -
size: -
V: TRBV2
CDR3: CASGAGQFGEAFF
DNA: TGTGCCAGCGGGGCTGGGCAGTTCGGTGAAGCTTTCTTT

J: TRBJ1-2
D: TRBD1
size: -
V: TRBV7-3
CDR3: CASSLGHRGPYGYTF
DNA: TGTGCCAGCAGCTTAGGGCACAGGGGGCCCTATGGCTACACCTTC

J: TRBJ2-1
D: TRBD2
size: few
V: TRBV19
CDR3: CASSIAGGTYNEQFF
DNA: TGTGCCAGTAGTATAGCGGGGGGGACCTACAATGAGCAGTTCTTC

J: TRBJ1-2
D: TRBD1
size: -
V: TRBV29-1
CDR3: CSVDRGGYTF
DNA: TGCAGCGTGGACAGGGGAGGCTACACCTTC

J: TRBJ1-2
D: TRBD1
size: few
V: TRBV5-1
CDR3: CASSFFGTGPDGYTF
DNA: TGCGCCAGCAGCTTCTTCGGGACAGGGCCCGATGGCTACACCTTC

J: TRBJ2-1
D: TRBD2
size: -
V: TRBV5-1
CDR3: CASCNSLAGGQNEQFF
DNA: TGCGCCAGCTGCAACTCACTAGCGGGGGGGCAAAATGAGCAGTTCTTC

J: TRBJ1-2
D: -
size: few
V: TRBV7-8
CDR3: CASSSGINSYGYTF
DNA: TGTGCCAGCAGCTCGGGGATTAACTCCTATGGCTACACCTTC

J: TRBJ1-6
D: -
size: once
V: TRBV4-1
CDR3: CASSQDFSDRYSPLHF
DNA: TGCGCCAGCAGCCAAGATTTTTCCGACAGATATTCACCCCTCCACTTT

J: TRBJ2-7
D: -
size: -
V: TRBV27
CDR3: CASGPWGGVYEQYF
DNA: TGTGCCAGCGGGCCTTGGGGGGGCGTCTACGAGCAGTACTTC